The 23 T cell receptor beta chains below all came from one sample that was sequenced in a study of T cells in Graves' hyperthyroidism and ophthalmopathy. Amplification yielded TCR beta CDR3 regions, with RNA transcripts as the source. TCR CDR3 regions were first amplified by RT-PCR with HTBI primers. TCRdb recomputed calls from the multiplex PCR reads with MiXCR, one row per CDR3 protein. The table lists about 760,000 distinct CDR3 sequences, about 35% of them singletons. Sequencing input: blood. These receptor sequences come from a woman in her 40s with Graves' hyperthyroidism.

This clonotype was detected ten times or more. The chain combines TRBV9 with TRBJ2-5, with TRBD2 identical over 10 bases. This CDR3 region has 17 residues. The J segment lost 5 bases and the V segment lost 3 bases, leaving 13 bases of the junction unmatched. Germline V gives CDR1 SGDLS, CDR2 YYNGEE. The DNA for the CDR3 is TGTGCCAGCAGCGGGTTCGCCAGCGGGAGGGCCAGGGAGACCCAGTACTTC. Residues: CASSGFASGRARETQYF.

The chain links TRBV6-2 or TRBV6-3 to TRBJ1-1; 7 bases agree with TRBD1. Trimming took 3 bases from V and 4 from J; bases not matched to a gene: 17. CDR1 and CDR2 (germline): MNHEY, SVGEGT. The CDR3 extends over 18 amino acids. The CDR3 bases are TGTGCCAGCAGTTATCCTGCAGGGGGAACTAGCTCGATCACTGAAGCTTTCTTT. Translation gives CASSYPAGGTSSITEAFF.

The chain couples TRBV7-2 to TRBJ2-5; the D is unclear. Germline V gene lookup returns CDR1 SGHTA and CDR2 FQGNSA. The CDR3 runs 16 residues. The V and J ends lost 0 bases and 0 bases respectively, with 11 bases between them. CDR3 in DNA: TGTGCCAGCAGCTTAGCGGCCGGCAGCAACCAAGAGACCCAGTACTTC. Translated, it gives CASSLAAGSNQETQYF.

The chain joins TRBV11-2 to TRBJ2-5, with D unresolved. This CDR3 spans 16 amino acids. Looked up from germline, CDR1 is SGHAT and CDR2 is FQNNGV. V dropped 1 base and J dropped 3 bases, with 15 bases sitting between them. CDR3 amino acids: CASSLAWTNTEETQYF. The DNA of the CDR3 is TGTGCCAGCAGCTTAGCGTGGACGAACACTGAAGAGACCCAGTACTTC.

The chain joins TRBV25-1 to TRBJ2-7; either TRBD1 or TRBD2 may fit D (5 bases each). Trimming left V 4 bases short and J 3 bases short, with 13 bases between. The CDR3 has 14 amino acids. In germline, CDR1 is MGHDK, CDR2 SYGVNS. CDR3 amino acids: CASSASGTYYEQYF. CDR3 DNA: TGTGCCAGCAGTGCCTCTGGGACGTACTACGAGCAGTACTTC.

The V gene is TRBV6-1, the J gene TRBJ2-5, with TRBD1 identical over 9 bases. The CDR3 extends over 14 amino acids. CDR1 and CDR2 (germline): MNHNS, SASEGT. V was clipped by 7 bases and J by 5 bases; unmatched bases: 8. The chain's CDR3 is CASTTGGAEETQYF. The CDR3 nucleotides read TGTGCCAGCACAACAGGGGGCGCCGAGGAGACCCAGTACTTC.

A word on this clonotype: A much larger clonotype is one base distant, so this may be a read error. This chain uses TRBV9 with TRBJ1-1; 7 bases align to TRBD1. From germline, CDR1 is SGDLS and CDR2 YYNGEE. The CDR3 totals 17 residues. This CDR3 reads CARSVAAGGGAGTEAFF. CDR3 DNA: TGTGCCAGAAGCGTAGCAGCGGGAGGGGGCGCGGGAACTGAAGCTTTCTTT.

The rearrangement uses TRBV7-9 and TRBJ1-1; D might be TRBD1 (6 bases). V was pared by 5 bases and J by 8 bases, with 12 bases between. The CDR3 runs 12 residues. Germline V gene lookup returns CDR1 SEHNR and CDR2 FQNEAQ (reference sequence). CDR3 loop: CASSGPGDEAFF. CDR3 DNA sequence: TGTGCCAGCAGCGGGCCAGGGGACGAAGCTTTCTTT.

This clonotype was seen many times. The chain couples TRBV7-9 to TRBJ1-6; tentatively, D is TRBD1 (5 bases). Germline lookup yields CDR1 SEHNR and CDR2 FQNEAQ (reference sequence). V lost 5 bases, J lost 6 bases, and 11 bases lay in between. The CDR3 loop spans 14 amino acids. The CDR3 DNA sequence: TGTGCCAGCAGCCTGGCAGGGACTAATTCACCCCTCCACTTT. This encodes CASSLAGTNSPLHF.

This clonotype was seen at least ten times. The chain employs TRBV12-3 or TRBV12-4 and TRBJ2-7; D is perhaps TRBD2 (5 bases). The CDR3 runs 13 residues. V was clipped by 1 base and J by 7 bases, with 11 bases between them. CDR3 sequence: CASSLDAGWEQYF. The CDR3 region has the DNA TGTGCCAGCAGTTTAGATGCGGGCTGGGAGCAGTACTTC.

The rearrangement joins TRBV29-1 to TRBJ2-1; D is unclear. This CDR3 is 12 amino acids long. V lost 2 bases and J lost 6, with 8 bases in between. The V gene's germline CDR1 is SQVTM and CDR2 ANQGSEA. The CDR3 region is CSVEKTRNEQFF. DNA for the CDR3: TGCAGCGTTGAAAAGACACGCAATGAGCAGTTCTTC.

This clonotype has a count of ten or more. The chain combines TRBV2 with TRBJ2-7, with D tentatively TRBD1 (5 bases). From germline, CDR1 is SNHLY and CDR2 FYNNEI. The ends were cut back, 5 bases at V and 4 bases at J, with 15 bases in the middle. The CDR3 has 14 amino acids. CDR3 amino acids: CASSLKGSEYEQYF. DNA for the CDR3: TGTGCCAGCAGTTTAAAGGGGTCAGAGTACGAGCAGTACTTC.

V is TRBV29-1 and J is TRBJ2-3; D is possibly TRBD2 (6 bases). Germline CDR1 SQVTM, CDR2 ANQGSEA. Trimming removed 7 bases from V and 1 base from J, with 12 bases in between. The CDR3 runs 13 residues. The CDR3 protein is CSAREIGTDTQYF. As DNA, the CDR3 is TGCAGCGCCCGGGAGATCGGCACAGATACGCAGTATTTT.

The chain combines TRBV5-1 with TRBJ2-2; 8 positions agree with TRBD1. CDR1 and CDR2 from the germline V gene are SGHRS and YFSETQ. Losses at the gene ends were 4 bases for V and 6 bases for J; bases not matched to a gene: 5. CDR3 size: 14 residues. The CDR3 sequence: CASSLTGASGELFF. Here the CDR3 DNA reads TGCGCCAGCAGCCTGACAGGGGCATCCGGGGAGCTGTTTTTT.

As concerns this clonotype: Its ends do not fully match the called genes, so a read error is possible. The chain has TRBV6-1 and TRBJ1-1, with D unresolved. The CDR3 loop spans 16 amino acids. CDR1 and CDR2 (germline): MNHNS, SASEGT. The CDR3 sequence is CANSEASGVGYTEAFF. CDR3 bases: TGTGCCAACAGTGAAGCCAGCGGGGTTGGGTACACTGAAGCTTTCTTT.

The chain links TRBV7-6 to TRBJ2-7; D may be TRBD2 (6 bases). V was trimmed by 5 bases and J by 4 bases, leaving 15 bases between them. The CDR3 consists of 14 residues. Per the germline V gene, CDR1 is SGHVS and CDR2 is FNYEAQ. The CDR3 region is CASSQMEGPYEQYF. CDR3 DNA sequence: TGTGCCAGCAGCCAAATGGAGGGGCCATACGAGCAGTACTTC.

This clonotype was seen a handful of times. V and J are TRBV3-1 and TRBJ1-5, with D unclear. Germline V gives CDR1 LGHDT, CDR2 YNNKEL (reference sequence). Trimming removed 2 bases from V and 6 bases from J, with 5 bases in between. This CDR3 is built from 12 residues. The CDR3 here is CASSQLGQPQHF. The CDR3 region has the DNA TGTGCCAGCAGCCAACTCGGTCAGCCCCAGCATTTT.

This chain joins TRBV29-1 and TRBJ2-5; tentatively, D is TRBD2 (5 bases). Trimming shortened V by 5 bases and J by 5 bases, and 21 bases separated the two germline ends. The CDR3 totals 15 residues. Looked up from germline, CDR1 is SQVTM and CDR2 is ANQGSEA. The chain's CDR3 is CSVTVVPGSEETQYF. In nucleotides, the CDR3 is TGCAGCGTTACTGTAGTCCCGGGGTCGGAGGAGACCCAGTACTTC.

This clonotype was found many times. The chain uses TRBV2 and TRBJ2-7, with 8 bases lining up with TRBD1. The CDR3 is 14 amino acids. V lost 7 bases, J lost 7 bases, and 12 bases stayed unmatched. CDR1 is SNHLY, CDR2 FYNNEI, per germline. The CDR3 reads CASKLDRAPVEQYF. CDR3 in DNA: TGTGCCAGCAAACTGGACAGGGCGCCTGTGGAGCAGTACTTC.

The genes are TRBV2 and TRBJ2-1; 7 bases fit TRBD1. This CDR3 has 15 residues. Germline assignment: CDR1 SNHLY and CDR2 FYNNEI. V was pared by 3 bases and J by 6 bases, with 8 bases of the junction left unmatched. The chain's CDR3 is CASSEDRTLTNEQFF. CDR3 DNA: TGTGCCAGCAGTGAGGACAGGACGTTAACCAATGAGCAGTTCTTC.

This chain uses TRBV5-5 with TRBJ2-7; D not certain. The V gene's germline CDR1 is SGHKS and CDR2 YYEKEE (reference sequence). V was cut by 0 bases and J by 5 bases, with 9 bases left in between. There are 13 residues in the CDR3. The CDR3 DNA reads as TGTGCCAGCAGCTTGGTCGGTTCCCACGAGCAGTACTTC. This sequence encodes CASSLVGSHEQYF.

The V gene is TRBV2, the J gene TRBJ1-2; a possible D gene is TRBD1 (5 bases). This CDR3 has 14 residues. The germline V gene has CDR1 SNHLY and CDR2 FYNNEI. V lost 0 bases and J lost 6, with 11 bases in between. CDR3 DNA: TGTGCCAGCAGTGAAGCGCAGGGAGTCGATGGCTACACCTTC. This gives the protein CASSEAQGVDGYTF.

The rearrangement joins TRBV28 to TRBJ2-5; 10 nucleotides agree with TRBD1. Germline CDR1 and CDR2: MDHEN and SYDVKM. The V and J ends lost 6 bases and 5 bases, in that order; junction bases with no gene match: 6. The CDR3 consists of 14 residues. CDR3 coding DNA: TGTGCCAGCAGGAGGACAGGGGGGTGGGAGACCCAGTACTTC. As protein: CASRRTGGWETQYF.